This T cell receptor (beta chain) appears in the sequencing data of a study of cytomegalovirus exposure and HLA in healthy donors. Study-wide results and limits: Highly shared variants forming one cluster were likely a sequencing artifact. A later analysis reportedly found that, within productive TCRs, an Asian-associated ancestry cluster had fewer N-insertions than the mean observed across the roughly 700 donors. In an earlier analysis, most TCR beta V segments were productive about 87% or about 30% of the time. Upon later analysis, HLA-associated TCR beta chains proved more clonally expanded than other, equally common chains.

Use of 60 Vbeta and 13 Jbeta primers characterized the PCR. Generated by immunoSEQ multiplex PCR, the TCRdb table keeps only in-frame clones and is missing some. The table records approximately 160,000 clones, 68% of them present only once. Turning to this clone: Its antigen is currently unknown.

Germline values: CDR1 ENHRY, CDR2 SYGVKD. CDR3 length: 16 residues. Germline trimming cut 2 bases from V and 4 bases from J; bases unmatched to any gene: 10. The chain joins TRBV10-3 to TRBJ2-7; 8 bases align to TRBD1. The sample consisted of PBMCs. The clonotype comes from a man between 45 and 60 years old in good health and CMV-seronegative. The CDR3, as DNA: TGTGCCATCAGTGAGCCAGGACAGGGTTTGCGGTACGAGCAGTACTTC. It specifies CAISEPGQGLRYEQYF.